The entry below gives a single TCR beta chain sequence along with its context. These data are taken from a study of CD8+ T cells in alopecia areata. After isolation, RNA underwent reverse transcription to generate cDNA as the sequencing template. Produced via immunoSEQ multiplex PCR; TCRdb's table is partial and in-frame only. The sample contains approximately 150,000 clones, approximately 60% of which appear only once. This CDR3 has 13 residues. The V gene end was trimmed by 2 bases and the J gene end by 4 bases; junction bases not matched to a gene: 2. Germline loops: CDR1 SQVTM, CDR2 ANQGSEA. The chain recombines TRBV29-1 with TRBJ1-1; 9 bases fit TRBD1. Sequencing input: CD4+ T cells sorted from blood. This receptor was obtained from a human donor in good health. In DNA, the CDR3 is TGCAGCGTTGAAAGGACAGGGGCCACTGAAGCTTTCTTT. Translating gives CSVERTGATEAFF.